Listed below are T cell receptor beta chains from one sample, sequenced in a study of identical twins. TCRdb reanalysed the 5' RACE reads using MiXCR and keeps one entry per CDR3 protein. This sample carries 450,000 to 650,000 distinct CDR3 sequences, nearly 10% of them seen once, and the ten largest clones take under 3%. This sample also appeared in a second study, on yellow fever vaccine responses in identical twins.

Sequenced: PBMCs. These receptors were obtained from a woman aged 18-29 years in good health. Each CDR3 is given with its conserved first and last residue. D genes are given only for firm matches. The size field is filled for only some rows; it gives once, few, many or a size class.

v_gene	j_gene	len	d_gene	abundance	CDR3aa	CDR3nt
TRBV4-3	TRBJ2-1	17	TRBD2	few	CASSQDVAGGYSSEQFF	TGCGCCAGCAGCCAAGATGTGGCGGGAGGGTATAGTAGTGAGCAGTTCTTC
TRBV7-9	TRBJ2-7	16	TRBD2	many	CASSLASVGEGYEQYF	TGTGCCAGCAGCTTAGCGTCGGTAGGGGAGGGGTACGAGCAGTACTTC
TRBV20-1	TRBJ2-2	13	.	few	CSASLTGTGELFF	TGCAGTGCTAGTTTAACCGGCACCGGGGAGCTGTTTTTT
TRBV4-3	TRBJ2-3	16	TRBD2	.	CASSPERGAHTDTQYF	TGCGCCAGCAGCCCAGAGCGGGGGGCCCACACAGATACGCAGTATTTT
TRBV7-2	TRBJ2-1	16	.	.	CASSSRQAPSYNEQFF	TGTGCCAGCAGCTCTCGACAGGCACCCTCCTACAATGAGCAGTTCTTC
TRBV27	TRBJ2-5	14	.	few	CASSLGVSGETQYF	TGTGCCAGCAGTTTAGGCGTCAGCGGAGAGACCCAGTACTTC
TRBV20-1	TRBJ1-5	12	.	.	CSAAGTRQPQHF	TGCAGTGCTGCCGGGACACGTCAGCCCCAGCATTTT
TRBV25-1	TRBJ2-2	15	.	many	CASTHASSVVGELFF	TGTGCCAGCACTCACGCGTCGTCAGTGGTCGGGGAGCTGTTTTTT
TRBV10-3	TRBJ2-2	16	TRBD2	many	CAITGTSGIGTGELFF	TGTGCCATCACCGGGACTAGCGGGATTGGCACCGGGGAGCTGTTTTTT
TRBV12-3/TRBV12-4	TRBJ1-1	13	.	many	CASSLEENTEAFF	TGTGCCAGCAGTTTAGAAGAAAACACTGAAGCTTTCTTT
TRBV6-2/TRBV6-3	TRBJ2-7	16	TRBD2	many	CASSYRLAGLAYEQYF	TGTGCCAGCAGTTACAGATTAGCGGGGTTGGCCTACGAGCAGTACTTC
TRBV12-3/TRBV12-4	TRBJ1-2	13	.	.	CASSPLGGPGYTF	TGTGCCAGCAGTCCCCTCGGGGGCCCGGGCTACACCTTC
TRBV18	TRBJ2-7	15	TRBD1	few	CASSYYGQADYEQYF	TGTGCCAGCTCATATTATGGACAGGCCGACTACGAGCAGTACTTC
TRBV12-3/TRBV12-4	TRBJ1-5	15	.	.	CASSFTRALSPPQHF	TGTGCCAGCAGTTTTACGAGGGCCTTGAGTCCGCCCCAGCATTTT
TRBV10-3	TRBJ1-2	13	.	.	CAISESGTYGYTF	TGTGCCATCAGTGAGTCGGGGACCTATGGCTACACCTTC
TRBV6-5	TRBJ2-7	19	TRBD2	.	CASSSASGTSGRLPYEQYF	TGTGCCAGCAGTTCAGCCTCCGGGACTAGCGGGAGGCTTCCCTACGAGCAGTACTTC
TRBV5-1	TRBJ2-3	16	TRBD2	few	CASSYGLAGVLNTQYF	TGCGCCAGCAGCTATGGACTAGCGGGAGTTCTAAATACGCAGTATTTT
TRBV20-1	TRBJ2-3	20	.	few	CSARDLAGERRDGSTDTQYF	TGCAGTGCTAGAGATCTGGCCGGAGAGAGAAGGGACGGAAGCACAGATACGCAGTATTTT
TRBV29-1	TRBJ2-2	13	.	.	CSVGEPRPGELFF	TGCAGCGTTGGGGAACCGAGGCCCGGGGAGCTGTTTTTT
TRBV5-1	TRBJ2-7	14	TRBD2	many	CASSLLSGDYEQYF	TGCGCCAGCAGCTTGCTTAGCGGGGACTACGAGCAGTACTTC
TRBV20-1	TRBJ1-2	13	.	.	CSARDGRRYGYTF	TGCAGTGCTAGAGATGGCAGACGCTATGGCTACACCTTC
TRBV20-1	TRBJ2-7	20	TRBD2	few	CSARDGRTSGRSRSSYEQYF	TGCAGTGCTAGAGATGGTAGGACTAGCGGGAGGTCAAGGAGCTCCTACGAGCAGTACTTC
TRBV12-3/TRBV12-4	TRBJ1-5	12	.	.	CASRQRNQPQHF	TGTGCCAGCAGGCAAAGAAATCAGCCCCAGCATTTT
TRBV24-1	TRBJ2-1	14	TRBD1	many	CATLGGENYNEQFF	TGTGCCACCCTAGGGGGCGAGAACTACAATGAGCAGTTCTTC
TRBV28	TRBJ1-1	16	TRBD1	.	CASPPGQGNMNTEAFF	TGTGCCAGTCCTCCGGGACAGGGAAACATGAACACTGAAGCTTTCTTT
TRBV10-3	TRBJ2-7	13	TRBD1	many	CAIRDRESYEQYF	TGTGCCATCAGAGACAGGGAATCCTACGAGCAGTACTTC
TRBV4-2	TRBJ2-7	15	.	few	CASSQGPASAYEQYF	TGTGCCAGCAGCCAAGGCCCAGCTAGCGCCTACGAGCAGTACTTC
TRBV12-3/TRBV12-4	TRBJ2-2	15	.	few	CASSPRRPGTGELFF	TGTGCCAGCAGTCCTAGACGGCCGGGCACCGGGGAGCTGTTTTTT
TRBV6-2/TRBV6-3	TRBJ2-5	16	TRBD1	.	CASSYIAGTDGETQYF	TGTGCCAGCAGTTACATAGCCGGGACAGATGGAGAGACCCAGTACTTC
TRBV30	TRBJ2-6	17	TRBD1	.	CAWSVGQGRPGANVLTF	TGTGCCTGGAGTGTAGGACAGGGAAGACCTGGGGCCAACGTCCTGACTTTC
TRBV9	TRBJ2-2	16	.	.	CASSAVGGIMTGELFF	TGTGCCAGCAGCGCCGTAGGCGGGATTATGACCGGGGAGCTGTTTTTT
TRBV20-1	TRBJ2-3	16	TRBD2	few	CSARTSGELSTDTQYF	TGCAGTGCACGGACTAGCGGGGAGCTTAGCACAGATACGCAGTATTTT
TRBV7-8	TRBJ2-5	18	TRBD2	few	CASSRNGLAGARGETQYF	TGTGCCAGCAGCCGTAACGGACTAGCGGGCGCGCGTGGTGAGACCCAGTACTTC
TRBV14	TRBJ2-1	14	TRBD2	many	CASSQGGLATEQFF	TGTGCCAGCAGCCAGGGGGGACTAGCGACTGAGCAGTTCTTC
TRBV4-3	TRBJ2-6	17	TRBD2	few	CASSQALAGVGANVLTF	TGCGCCAGCAGCCAGGCACTAGCGGGAGTTGGGGCCAACGTCCTGACTTTC
TRBV6-4	TRBJ2-1	15	.	many	CASSEGQVGNNEQFF	TGTGCCAGCAGTGAAGGCCAAGTCGGGAACAATGAGCAGTTCTTC
TRBV10-3	TRBJ2-1	14	.	many	CATSPGVIYNEQFF	TGTGCCACCTCCCCCGGAGTGATCTACAATGAGCAGTTCTTC
TRBV5-1	TRBJ2-2	15	TRBD1	.	CASSSTGDLTGELFF	TGCGCCAGCAGCTCGACAGGGGACCTCACCGGGGAGCTGTTTTTT
TRBV7-2	TRBJ2-7	12	.	.	CASSLFGNLQYF	TGTGCCAGCAGCTTATTCGGTAATTTGCAGTACTTC
TRBV7-2	TRBJ1-1	15	.	many	CASSIGGEGLTEAFF	TGTGCCAGCAGCATCGGCGGTGAGGGGCTGACTGAAGCTTTCTTT
TRBV28	TRBJ2-2	16	TRBD1	.	CASSLSGTVNTGELFF	TGTGCCAGCAGTTTATCGGGGACAGTTAACACCGGGGAGCTGTTTTTT
TRBV7-8	TRBJ2-3	17	TRBD2	few	CASSLASTSGGTDTQYF	TGTGCCAGCAGCTTAGCGTCGACTAGCGGGGGTACAGATACGCAGTATTTT
TRBV2	TRBJ1-3	14	.	few	CASSERTEGNTIYF	TGTGCCAGCAGTGAAAGGACAGAGGGAAACACCATATATTTT
TRBV20-1	TRBJ2-3	13	.	.	CSATNTQKDTQYF	TGCAGTGCTACCAACACTCAAAAAGATACGCAGTATTTT
TRBV15	TRBJ2-5	14	TRBD1	many	CATSRWDREETQYF	TGTGCCACCAGCAGATGGGACAGGGAAGAGACCCAGTACTTC
TRBV6-5	TRBJ1-2	15	.	many	CASSLLGEGDYGYTF	TGTGCCAGCAGTCTGCTCGGGGAAGGGGACTATGGCTACACCTTC
TRBV4-1	TRBJ2-3	12	.	many	CASAEKTDTQYF	TGCGCCAGCGCAGAGAAGACAGATACGCAGTATTTT